A few counts support the clone carrying this T cell receptor (beta chain). The source of the sample is a study of blood T cell repertoires in COVID-19. Study-wide background: Samples representing acute and convalescent COVID-19 were sourced from the United States, Italy and Spain. Sources were T cells, B-cell-depleted T cells, or PBMCs; the material itself was cDNA or gDNA.

Original data processing: Reference gene primer amplification yielded estimated nucleated cell counts. Sequenced by immunoSEQ multiplex PCR; TCRdb stores in-frame clones only, minus some. Clone size and V and J calls were adopted from that table, with D and trimming inferred from the DNA. The table lists over 30,000 clones, 75% of them singletons. The CDR3 is 15 amino acids. Germline loops: CDR1 LNHDA, CDR2 SQIVND (reference sequence). Between the trimmed V and J ends, which lost 3 bases and 3 bases, there was a span of 14 bases. This chain joins TRBV19 and TRBJ1-2, with D hard to call. The sequencing input was peripheral blood. This clonotype was sampled from an elderly man with active or convalescent COVID-19. This chain's CDR3 is CASSILSGSDYGYTF. CDR3 nucleotides: TGTGCCAGTAGTATTCTTTCAGGATCGGACTATGGCTACACCTTC.